The clone carrying this TCR beta chain was seen once. This sample was included in a study of cytomegalovirus exposure and HLA in healthy donors. TCRdb keeps only in-frame clones here, not all; method: immunoSEQ multiplex PCR. Among about 190,000 clones listed, 84% were seen once. This CDR3 has 17 residues. After removal of 5 bases from V and 2 bases from J, the junction contained 10 bases not matched to a gene. The V gene's germline CDR1 is SGHAT and CDR2 FQNNGV. This clonotype was sampled from a man between 18 and 35 years old in good health and CMV-seropositive. V is TRBV11-2 and J is TRBJ2-7; 12 bases fit TRBD2. Material: PBMCs. The CDR3 spells CASSLLGLAGGPYEQYF. DNA for the CDR3: TGTGCCAGCAGCCTTTTGGGGCTAGCGGGAGGGCCCTACGAGCAGTACTTC.